The source of this TCR beta chain is a study of shared clonotypes between healthy human individuals. For the study at large: A few men and two women, aged 18 to 49, were donors. Each donor's CD4 naive and CD4 memory cells filled three plates apiece, CD8 naive two, and CD8 memory one.

The protocol was immunoSEQ multiplex PCR, while the TCRdb copy is restricted to in-frame clones and leaves out a portion. The table records a few hundred thousand clones, around 90% of them present only once. The germline gives CDR1 SGHAT, CDR2 FQNNGV. The ends were cut back, 5 bases at V and 8 bases at J, with 21 bases in the middle. This CDR3 has 15 amino acids. As to this clone: What it binds is not known.

Points from the study as a whole: Roughly 5% of naive CD4 clonotypes were shared across four donors.

The chain combines TRBV11-2 with TRBJ1-1, with D tentatively TRBD1 (5 bases). This receptor was obtained from a man younger than 30 in good health. The sequenced material came from memory CD8+ T cells sorted from blood. As to subset: CD45RO+ cells pooled with CCR7-negative TemRA cells. CDR3 DNA sequence: TGTGCCAGCAGCACCCTCGACAGACTCCCCCCCGAAGCTTTCTTT. This translates into CASSTLDRLPPEAFF.